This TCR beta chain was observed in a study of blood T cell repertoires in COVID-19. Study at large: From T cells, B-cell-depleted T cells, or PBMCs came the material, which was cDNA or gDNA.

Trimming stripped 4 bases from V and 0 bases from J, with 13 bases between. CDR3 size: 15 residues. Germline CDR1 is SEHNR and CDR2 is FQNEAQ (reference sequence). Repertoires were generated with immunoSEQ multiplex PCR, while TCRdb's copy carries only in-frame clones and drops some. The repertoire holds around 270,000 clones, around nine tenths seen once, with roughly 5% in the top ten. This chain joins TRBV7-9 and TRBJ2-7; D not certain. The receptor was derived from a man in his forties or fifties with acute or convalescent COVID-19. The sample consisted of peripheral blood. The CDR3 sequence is CASSSTAVGSYEQYF. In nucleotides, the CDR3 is TGTGCCAGCAGCTCGACGGCGGTCGGCTCCTACGAGCAGTACTTC.